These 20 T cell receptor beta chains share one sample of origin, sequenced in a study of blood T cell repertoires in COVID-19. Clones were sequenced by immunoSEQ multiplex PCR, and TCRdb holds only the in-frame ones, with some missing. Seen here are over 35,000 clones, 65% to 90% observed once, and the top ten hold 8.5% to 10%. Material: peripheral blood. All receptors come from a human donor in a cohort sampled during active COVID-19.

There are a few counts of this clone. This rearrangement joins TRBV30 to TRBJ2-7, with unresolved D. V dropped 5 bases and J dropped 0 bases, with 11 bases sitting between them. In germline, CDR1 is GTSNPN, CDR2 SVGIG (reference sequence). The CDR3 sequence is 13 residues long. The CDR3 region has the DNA TGTGCCTGGGAAGGAGCAGCCTCCTACGAGCAGTACTTC. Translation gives CAWEGAASYEQYF. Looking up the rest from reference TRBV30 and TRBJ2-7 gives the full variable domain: SQTIHQWPATLVQPVGSPLSLECTVEGTSNPNLYWYRQAAGRGLQLLFYSVGIGQISSEVPQNLSASRPQDRQFILSSKKLLLSDSGFYLCAWEGAASYEQYFGPGTRLTVT.

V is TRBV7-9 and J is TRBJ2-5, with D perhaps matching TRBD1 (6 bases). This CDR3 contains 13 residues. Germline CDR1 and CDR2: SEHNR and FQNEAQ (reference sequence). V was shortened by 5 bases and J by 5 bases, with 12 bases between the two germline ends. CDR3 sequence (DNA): TGTGCCAGCAGCACACAGGGATCCGAGACCCAGTACTTC. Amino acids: CASSTQGSETQYF.

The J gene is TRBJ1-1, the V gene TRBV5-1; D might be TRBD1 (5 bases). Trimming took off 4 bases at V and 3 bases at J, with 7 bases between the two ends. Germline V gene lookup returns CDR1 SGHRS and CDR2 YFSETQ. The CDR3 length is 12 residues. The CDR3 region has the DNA TGCGCCAGCAGCACGACAGACACTGAAGCTTTCTTT. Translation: CASSTTDTEAFF.

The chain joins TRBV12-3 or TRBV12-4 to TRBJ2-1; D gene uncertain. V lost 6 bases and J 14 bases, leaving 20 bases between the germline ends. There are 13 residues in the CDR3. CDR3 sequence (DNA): TGTGCCAGCAGGCCAACCACAGTCCTCCTAAAGTTCTTC. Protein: CASRPTTVLLKFF.

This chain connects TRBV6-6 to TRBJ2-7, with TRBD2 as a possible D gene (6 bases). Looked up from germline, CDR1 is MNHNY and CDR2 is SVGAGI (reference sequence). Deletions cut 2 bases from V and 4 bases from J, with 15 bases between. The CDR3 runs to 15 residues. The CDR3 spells CASSYRAGTTYEQYF. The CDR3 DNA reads TGTGCCAGCAGTTACCGGGCGGGAACCACTTACGAGCAGTACTTC.

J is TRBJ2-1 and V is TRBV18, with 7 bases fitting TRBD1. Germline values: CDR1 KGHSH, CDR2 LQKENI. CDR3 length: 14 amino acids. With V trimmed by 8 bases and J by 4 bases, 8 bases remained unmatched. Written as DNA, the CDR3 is TGTGCCAGCACCCTTACAGGGGCATACAATGAGCAGTTCTTC. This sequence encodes CASTLTGAYNEQFF.

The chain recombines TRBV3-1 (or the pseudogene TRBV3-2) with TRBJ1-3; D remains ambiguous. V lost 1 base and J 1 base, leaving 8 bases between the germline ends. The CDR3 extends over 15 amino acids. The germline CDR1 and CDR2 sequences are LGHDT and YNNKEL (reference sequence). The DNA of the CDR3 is TGTGCCAGCAGCCAAGCTGCGAGGTCTGGAAACACCATATATTTT. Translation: CASSQAARSGNTIYF.

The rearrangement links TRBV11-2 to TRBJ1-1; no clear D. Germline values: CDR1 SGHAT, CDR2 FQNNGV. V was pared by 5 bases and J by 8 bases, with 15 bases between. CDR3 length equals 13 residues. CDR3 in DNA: TGTGCCAGCAGCCATTTCCTCCAGCGCGAAGCTTTCTTT. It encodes CASSHFLQREAFF.

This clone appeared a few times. The CDR3 sequence is CASMKGPTEAFF. In nucleotides, the CDR3 is TGTGCCAGCATGAAGGGGCCCACTGAAGCTTTCTTT. This sequence joins TRBV6-1 and TRBJ1-1; D is perhaps TRBD1 (5 bases). V was clipped by 7 bases and J by 4 bases, with 10 bases between them. Germline V CDR1 and CDR2: MNHNS, SASEGT. The CDR3 totals 12 residues.

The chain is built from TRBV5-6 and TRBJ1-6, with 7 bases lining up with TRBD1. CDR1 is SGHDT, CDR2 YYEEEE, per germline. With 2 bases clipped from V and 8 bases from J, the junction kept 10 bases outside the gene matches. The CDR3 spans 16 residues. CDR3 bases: TGTGCCAGCAGCTTTAAGGGAACAGGGGCGGATTCACCCCTCCACTTT. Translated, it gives CASSFKGTGADSPLHF.

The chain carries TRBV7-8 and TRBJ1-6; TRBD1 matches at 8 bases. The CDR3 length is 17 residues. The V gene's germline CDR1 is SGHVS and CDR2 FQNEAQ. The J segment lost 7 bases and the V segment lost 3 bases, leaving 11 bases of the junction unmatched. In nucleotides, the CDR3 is TGTGCCAGCAGCTTTCCTCCGGGACAGGACCCGAATTCACCCCTCCACTTT. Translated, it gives CASSFPPGQDPNSPLHF.

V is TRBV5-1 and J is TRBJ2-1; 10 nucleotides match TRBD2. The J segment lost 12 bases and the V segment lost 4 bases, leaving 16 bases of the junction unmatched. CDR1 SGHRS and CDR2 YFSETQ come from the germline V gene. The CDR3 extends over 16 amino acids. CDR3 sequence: CASSDFLAGAKGGQFF. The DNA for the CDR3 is TGCGCCAGCAGCGACTTCCTAGCGGGGGCGAAAGGTGGGCAGTTCTTC. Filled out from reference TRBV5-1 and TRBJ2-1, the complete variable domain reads KAGVTQTPRYLIKTRGQQVTLSCSPISGHRSVSWYQQTPGQGLQFLFEYFSETQRNKGNFPGRFSGRQFSNSRSEMNVSTLELGDSALYLCASSDFLAGAKGGQFFGPGTRLTVL.

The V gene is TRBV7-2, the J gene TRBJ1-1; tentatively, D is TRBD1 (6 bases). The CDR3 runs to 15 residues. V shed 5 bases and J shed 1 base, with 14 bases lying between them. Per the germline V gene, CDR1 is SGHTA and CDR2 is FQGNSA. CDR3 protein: CASSRYRVQNTEAFF. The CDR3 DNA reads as TGTGCCAGCAGCCGCTACAGGGTCCAGAACACTGAAGCTTTCTTT.

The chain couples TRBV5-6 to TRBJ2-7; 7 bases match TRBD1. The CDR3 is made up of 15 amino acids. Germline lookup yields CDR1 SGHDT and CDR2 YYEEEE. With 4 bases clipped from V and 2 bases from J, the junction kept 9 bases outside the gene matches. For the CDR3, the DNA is TGTGCCAGCAGCCCGACCCTGACAGGGACCTACGAGCAGTACTTC. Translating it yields CASSPTLTGTYEQYF.

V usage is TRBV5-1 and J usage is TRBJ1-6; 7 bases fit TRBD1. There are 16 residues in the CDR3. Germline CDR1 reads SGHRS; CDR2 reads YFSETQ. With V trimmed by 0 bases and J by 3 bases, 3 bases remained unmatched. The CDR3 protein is CASSLVGDSYNSPLHF. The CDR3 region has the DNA TGCGCCAGCAGCTTGGTCGGGGACAGCTATAATTCACCCCTCCACTTT.

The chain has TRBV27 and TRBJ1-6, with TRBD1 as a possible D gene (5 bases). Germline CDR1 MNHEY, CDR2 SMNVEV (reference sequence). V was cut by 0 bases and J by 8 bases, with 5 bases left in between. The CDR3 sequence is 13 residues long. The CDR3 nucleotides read TGTGCCAGCAGTTTATCAGGGGATTCACCCCTCCACTTT. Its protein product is CASSLSGDSPLHF.

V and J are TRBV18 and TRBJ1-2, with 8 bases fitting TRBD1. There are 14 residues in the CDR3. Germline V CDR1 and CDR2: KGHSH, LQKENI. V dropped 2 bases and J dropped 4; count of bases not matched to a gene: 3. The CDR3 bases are TGTGCCAGCTCACCAGGGACAGGACTCTATGGCTACACCTTC. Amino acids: CASSPGTGLYGYTF.

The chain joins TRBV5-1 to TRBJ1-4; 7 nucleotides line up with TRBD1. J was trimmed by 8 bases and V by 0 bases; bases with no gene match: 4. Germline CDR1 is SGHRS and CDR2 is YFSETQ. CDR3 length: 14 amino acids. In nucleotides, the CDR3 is TGCGCCAGCAGCTTGGACAGGGGTGGGGAAAAACTGTTTTTT. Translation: CASSLDRGGEKLFF.

The CDR3 sequence is CSVDGQGKTQYF. In nucleotides, the CDR3 is TGCAGCGTTGACGGGCAGGGCAAGACCCAGTACTTC. The chain is built from TRBV29-1 and TRBJ2-5, with a weak D call TRBD1 (5 bases). Germline lookup yields CDR1 SQVTM and CDR2 ANQGSEA. The CDR3 covers 12 residues. Trimming stripped 3 bases from V and 6 bases from J, with 11 bases between.

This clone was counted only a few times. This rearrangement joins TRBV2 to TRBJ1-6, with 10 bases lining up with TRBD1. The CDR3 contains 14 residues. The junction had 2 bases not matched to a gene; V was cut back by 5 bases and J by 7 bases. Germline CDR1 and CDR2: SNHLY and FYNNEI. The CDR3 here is CASSMGQGNSPLHF. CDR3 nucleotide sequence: TGTGCCAGCAGTATGGGACAGGGGAATTCACCCCTCCACTTT. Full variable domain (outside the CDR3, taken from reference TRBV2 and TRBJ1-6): EPEVTQTPSHQVTQMGQEVILRCVPISNHLYFYWYRQILGQKVEFLVSFYNNEISEKSEIFDDQFSVERPDGSNFTLKIRSTKLEDSAMYFCASSMGQGNSPLHFGNGTRLTVT.